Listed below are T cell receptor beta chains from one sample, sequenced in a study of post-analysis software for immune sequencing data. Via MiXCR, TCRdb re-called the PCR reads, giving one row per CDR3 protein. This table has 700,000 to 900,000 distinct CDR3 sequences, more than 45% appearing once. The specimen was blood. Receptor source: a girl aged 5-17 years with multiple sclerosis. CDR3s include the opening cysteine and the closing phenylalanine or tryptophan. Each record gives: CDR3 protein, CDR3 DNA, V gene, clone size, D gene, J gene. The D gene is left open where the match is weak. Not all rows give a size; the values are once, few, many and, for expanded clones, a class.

CDR3: CATSPTVSEQYF
DNA: TGTGCCACCAGCCCTACAGTAAGTGAGCAGTACTTC
V: TRBV15
size: few
D: .
J: TRBJ2-7

CDR3: CASSEVGRPEQFF
DNA: TGTGCCAGCAGTGAGGTAGGCCGCCCCGAACAGTTCTTC
V: TRBV25-1
size: .
D: .
J: TRBJ2-1

CDR3: CASSLSGLSYNEQFF
DNA: TGTGCCAGCAGTCTTAGCGGGCTGTCATACAATGAGCAGTTCTTC
V: TRBV4-1
size: many
D: TRBD2
J: TRBJ2-1

CDR3: CASSLVTGGLEGTQYF
DNA: TGCGCCAGCAGCTTGGTAACAGGGGGCTTGGAAGGGACCCAGTACTTC
V: TRBV5-1
size: .
D: TRBD1
J: TRBJ2-5

CDR3: CASSQERGSWETQYF
DNA: TGCGCCAGCAGCCAAGAGCGCGGGAGTTGGGAGACCCAGTACTTC
V: TRBV4-3
size: .
D: TRBD2
J: TRBJ2-5

CDR3: CASSESYGETQYF
DNA: TGTGCCAGCAGTGAATCGTATGGAGAGACCCAGTACTTC
V: TRBV25-1
size: few
D: .
J: TRBJ2-5

CDR3: CASSLNPQGSWNTEAFF
DNA: TGTGCCAGCAGTTTAAACCCTCAGGGTAGTTGGAACACTGAAGCTTTCTTT
V: TRBV28
size: .
D: .
J: TRBJ1-1

CDR3: CASSLGVIQETQYF
DNA: TGCGCCAGCAGCTTAGGGGTCATTCAAGAGACCCAGTACTTC
V: TRBV5-1
size: .
D: .
J: TRBJ2-5

CDR3: CASSLGGEQGAPKAFF
DNA: TGTGCCAGCAGCTTAGGAGGAGAGCAGGGGGCGCCGAAAGCTTTCTTT
V: TRBV7-8
size: .
D: TRBD1
J: TRBJ1-1

CDR3: CASSLSRGSNEQFF
DNA: TGTGCCAGCAGTTTATCGCGGGGCTCGAATGAGCAGTTCTTC
V: TRBV27
size: .
D: .
J: TRBJ2-1

CDR3: CASSIGTKETQYF
DNA: TGCGCCAGCAGCATCGGGACAAAAGAGACCCAGTACTTC
V: TRBV5-1
size: .
D: .
J: TRBJ2-5

CDR3: CSANRQGRDEQYF
DNA: TGCAGTGCTAATCGACAGGGGAGGGACGAGCAGTACTTC
V: TRBV20-1
size: once
D: .
J: TRBJ2-7

CDR3: CAVQGFGNSGANVLTF
DNA: TGTGCCGTACAGGGGTTTGGAAACTCTGGGGCCAACGTCCTGACTTTC
V: TRBV6-5
size: many
D: TRBD1
J: TRBJ2-6

CDR3: CSVESLGGLTDTQYF
DNA: TGCAGCGTTGAATCATTGGGCGGCCTCACAGATACGCAGTATTTT
V: TRBV29-1
size: .
D: .
J: TRBJ2-3

CDR3: CSVRQGRSEAFF
DNA: TGCAGCGTCCGCCAGGGTCGTTCTGAAGCTTTCTTT
V: TRBV29-1
size: once
D: .
J: TRBJ1-1

CDR3: CASSYPAGGYNEQFF
DNA: TGTGCCAGCAGTTATCCAGCGGGAGGCTACAATGAGCAGTTCTTC
V: TRBV6-2/TRBV6-3
size: few
D: TRBD2
J: TRBJ2-1

CDR3: CASSYSMERWQETQYF
DNA: TGTGCCAGCAGTTACTCGATGGAGCGTTGGCAAGAGACCCAGTACTTC
V: TRBV6-2/TRBV6-3
size: .
D: .
J: TRBJ2-5

CDR3: CASSTTGTMNTEAFF
DNA: TGTGCCAGCTCAACGACGGGGACCATGAACACTGAAGCTTTCTTT
V: TRBV13
size: .
D: .
J: TRBJ1-1

CDR3: CASSVSGANNQPQHF
DNA: TGTGCCAGCAGCGTATCAGGGGCCAACAATCAGCCCCAGCATTTT
V: TRBV9
size: .
D: .
J: TRBJ1-5

CDR3: CASSFGQGYYEQYF
DNA: TGTGCCAGCAGCTTTGGGCAGGGCTACTACGAGCAGTACTTC
V: TRBV5-4
size: .
D: .
J: TRBJ2-7

CDR3: CASSQGLAGAGTQYF
DNA: TGCGCCAGCAGCCAGGGACTAGCGGGAGCTGGAACGCAGTATTTT
V: TRBV4-3
size: .
D: TRBD2
J: TRBJ2-3

CDR3: CASSLRLGYTF
DNA: TGTGCCAGCAGCTTACGGCTTGGCTACACCTTC
V: TRBV7-3
size: .
D: .
J: TRBJ1-2

CDR3: CASSFVELDGNEQFF
DNA: TGTGCCAGCAGCTTTGTGGAGTTAGACGGCAATGAGCAGTTCTTC
V: TRBV11-2
size: .
D: .
J: TRBJ2-1

CDR3: CASSGGGQETQYF
DNA: TGTGCCAGCAGCGGAGGAGGCCAAGAGACCCAGTACTTC
V: TRBV12-3/TRBV12-4
size: .
D: .
J: TRBJ2-5

CDR3: CASSATSGRALSYNEQFF
DNA: TGTGCCAGCAGTGCTACTAGCGGGAGGGCCCTCTCCTACAATGAGCAGTTCTTC
V: TRBV6-1
size: few
D: TRBD2
J: TRBJ2-1

CDR3: CSARALASGYNEQFF
DNA: TGCAGTGCTAGAGCGTTAGCCTCCGGTTACAATGAGCAGTTCTTC
V: TRBV20-1
size: few
D: .
J: TRBJ2-1

CDR3: CASRAGVNSYEQYF
DNA: TGTGCCAGCCGGGCAGGGGTAAACTCCTACGAGCAGTACTTC
V: TRBV6-5
size: few
D: .
J: TRBJ2-7

CDR3: CASSLSRVAGYTF
DNA: TGTGCCAGCAGTTTATCGAGGGTAGCTGGCTACACCTTC
V: TRBV27
size: .
D: .
J: TRBJ1-2

CDR3: CATGRAGAYNEQFF
DNA: TGTGCCACTGGGCGGGCGGGGGCTTACAATGAGCAGTTCTTC
V: TRBV27
size: .
D: .
J: TRBJ2-1

CDR3: CASSQGVGQGGKNIQYF
DNA: TGCGCCAGCAGCCAAGGAGTCGGACAGGGCGGCAAAAACATCCAGTACTTC
V: TRBV4-3
size: .
D: TRBD1
J: TRBJ2-4

CDR3: CASSGLGPHSLDEQYF
DNA: TGTGCCAGCAGCGGCCTGGGGCCCCACTCCCTAGACGAGCAGTACTTC
V: TRBV9
size: .
D: .
J: TRBJ2-7

CDR3: CASSYSRGLTDTQYF
DNA: TGTGCCAGCAGTTACTCGCGGGGCCTCACAGATACGCAGTATTTT
V: TRBV6-5
size: few
D: .
J: TRBJ2-3

CDR3: CASSYSLYNEQFF
DNA: TGTGCCAGCAGTTACAGCCTTTACAATGAGCAGTTCTTC
V: TRBV6-5
size: few
D: .
J: TRBJ2-1

CDR3: CSAPGLASTLHEQFF
DNA: TGCAGTGCTCCCGGACTAGCCTCCACCCTCCATGAGCAGTTCTTC
V: TRBV20-1
size: few
D: TRBD2
J: TRBJ2-1

CDR3: CASSFRQSSSEQYF
DNA: TGTGCCAGCAGTTTTCGACAGTCGTCGTCCGAGCAGTACTTC
V: TRBV28
size: .
D: .
J: TRBJ2-7

CDR3: CATRAGGDGYTF
DNA: TGTGCCACTCGGGCGGGGGGCGACGGCTACACCTTC
V: TRBV13
size: .
D: .
J: TRBJ1-2

CDR3: CASSQRGLAGESKGDLEQYF
DNA: TGCGCCAGCAGCCAACGGGGACTAGCGGGAGAATCGAAAGGGGACCTCGAGCAGTACTTC
V: TRBV4-1
size: .
D: TRBD2
J: TRBJ2-7

CDR3: CASSLDILGTGNGYTF
DNA: TGCGCCAGCAGCTTAGACATTCTCGGGACAGGGAACGGCTACACCTTC
V: TRBV5-1
size: few
D: TRBD1
J: TRBJ1-2

CDR3: CASSPPQMEQYF
DNA: TGTGCCAGCAGTCCCCCCCAAATGGAGCAGTACTTC
V: TRBV6-2/TRBV6-3
size: few
D: .
J: TRBJ2-7

CDR3: CASSPPGPVAFF
DNA: TGTGCCAGCAGCCCACCCGGACCCGTGGCTTTCTTT
V: TRBV7-6
size: few
D: .
J: TRBJ1-1

CDR3: CSVDRGQGGGYTF
DNA: TGCAGCGTTGATAGGGGACAGGGGGGTGGCTACACCTTC
V: TRBV29-1
size: .
D: TRBD1
J: TRBJ1-2

CDR3: CAIRESEPVETQYF
DNA: TGTGCCATCAGGGAGTCGGAGCCGGTCGAGACCCAGTACTTC
V: TRBV10-3
size: .
D: .
J: TRBJ2-5

CDR3: CASSLGGQYGYTF
DNA: TGTGCCAGCAGCTTGGGGGGCCAATATGGCTACACCTTC
V: TRBV7-2
size: .
D: .
J: TRBJ1-2

CDR3: CATSRDLADEQYF
DNA: TGTGCCACCAGCAGAGATCTAGCGGACGAGCAGTACTTC
V: TRBV15
size: few
D: TRBD2
J: TRBJ2-7

CDR3: CASSQQGAQVYGYTF
DNA: TGTGCCAGCAGCCAACAGGGGGCGCAGGTCTATGGCTACACCTTC
V: TRBV7-9
size: .
D: TRBD1
J: TRBJ1-2

CDR3: CAISPGLAGGSEEQYF
DNA: TGTGCCATCAGCCCGGGACTAGCGGGAGGTTCGGAGGAGCAGTACTTC
V: TRBV10-3
size: once
D: TRBD2
J: TRBJ2-4

CDR3: CASSLKGVETQYF
DNA: TGTGCCAGCAGCTTAAAAGGGGTTGAGACCCAGTACTTC
V: TRBV13
size: .
D: .
J: TRBJ2-5

CDR3: CASSPYGGGTAYEQYF
DNA: TGTGCCAGCAGCCCCTACGGTGGCGGGACCGCCTACGAGCAGTACTTC
V: TRBV14
size: .
D: .
J: TRBJ2-7

CDR3: CASGTGGPGVQFF
DNA: TGTGCCAGCGGAACAGGGGGCCCAGGGGTGCAGTTCTTC
V: TRBV7-9
size: .
D: TRBD1
J: TRBJ2-1

CDR3: CASSLGAEGTPYF
DNA: TGTGCCAGCAGCTTGGGGGCGGAGGGGACCCCGTACTTC
V: TRBV5-5
size: .
D: .
J: TRBJ2-5

CDR3: CASSVGPARRETQYF
DNA: TGTGCCAGCAGCGTAGGACCCGCGAGGAGGGAGACCCAGTACTTC
V: TRBV9
size: .
D: .
J: TRBJ2-5

CDR3: CATSMMTAGTDTQYF
DNA: TGTGCCACCAGTATGATGACGGCTGGCACAGATACGCAGTATTTT
V: TRBV24-1
size: .
D: .
J: TRBJ2-3

CDR3: CASSSGDPAYEQYF
DNA: TGTGCCAGCAGTTCAGGGGACCCAGCCTACGAGCAGTACTTC
V: TRBV6-2/TRBV6-3
size: few
D: .
J: TRBJ2-7

CDR3: CSARDGEDISRGYTF
DNA: TGCAGTGCTAGAGATGGTGAGGACATATCCCGTGGCTACACCTTC
V: TRBV20-1
size: .
D: .
J: TRBJ1-2

CDR3: CASSLDMRDDGNQPQHF
DNA: TGTGCCAGCAGCTTAGATATGAGGGACGACGGCAATCAGCCCCAGCATTTT
V: TRBV7-6
size: .
D: .
J: TRBJ1-5

CDR3: CASSLGPGLNEKLFF
DNA: TGTGCCAGCAGCTTAGGCCCAGGGCTTAATGAAAAACTGTTTTTT
V: TRBV7-2
size: few
D: .
J: TRBJ1-4

CDR3: CASSWTSGKLANEQFF
DNA: TGCGCCAGCAGCTGGACTAGCGGGAAGCTCGCCAATGAGCAGTTCTTC
V: TRBV5-1
size: .
D: TRBD2
J: TRBJ2-1

CDR3: CASSLYVFRGQEQYF
DNA: TGTGCCAGCAGCTTATACGTGTTTAGGGGGCAAGAGCAGTACTTC
V: TRBV7-2
size: .
D: TRBD1
J: TRBJ2-4

CDR3: CASSLGLQGRYAFF
DNA: TGTGCCAGCAGCCTAGGGCTTCAGGGCCGGTACGCTTTCTTT
V: TRBV7-9
size: .
D: .
J: TRBJ1-1

CDR3: CSVDAGTHTEAFF
DNA: TGCAGCGTTGATGCCGGGACCCACACTGAAGCTTTCTTT
V: TRBV29-1
size: once
D: .
J: TRBJ1-1